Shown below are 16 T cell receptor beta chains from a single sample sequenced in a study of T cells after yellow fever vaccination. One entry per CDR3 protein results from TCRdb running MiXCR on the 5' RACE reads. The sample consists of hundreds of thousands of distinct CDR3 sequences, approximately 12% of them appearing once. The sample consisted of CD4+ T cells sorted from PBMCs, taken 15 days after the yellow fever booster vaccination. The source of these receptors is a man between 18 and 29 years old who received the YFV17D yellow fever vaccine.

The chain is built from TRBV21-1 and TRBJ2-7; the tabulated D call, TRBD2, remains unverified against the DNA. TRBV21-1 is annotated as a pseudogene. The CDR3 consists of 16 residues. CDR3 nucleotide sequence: TGTGCCAGCAGAACACCCGGACTAGCGGATACCTACGAGCAGTACGTC. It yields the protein CASRTPGLADTYEQYV.

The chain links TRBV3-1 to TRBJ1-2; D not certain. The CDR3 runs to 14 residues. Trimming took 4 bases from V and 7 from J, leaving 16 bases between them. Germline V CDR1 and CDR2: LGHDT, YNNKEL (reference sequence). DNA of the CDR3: TGTGCCAGCAGCCTTCTATCTGTGGAAGGTGGCTACACCTTC. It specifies CASSLLSVEGGYTF.

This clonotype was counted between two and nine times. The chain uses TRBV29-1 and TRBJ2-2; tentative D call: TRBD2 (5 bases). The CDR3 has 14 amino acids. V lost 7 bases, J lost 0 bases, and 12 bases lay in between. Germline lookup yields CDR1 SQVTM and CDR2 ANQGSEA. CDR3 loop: CSASRPPNTGELFF. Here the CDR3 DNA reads TGCAGCGCTAGCCGTCCCCCGAACACCGGGGAGCTGTTTTTT.

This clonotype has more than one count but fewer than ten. The CDR3 bases are TGTGCCAGCAGTTTAGGCAGGGGGATTGGCTACACCTTC. Protein sequence: CASSLGRGIGYTF. The chain carries TRBV12-3 or TRBV12-4 and TRBJ1-2; TRBD1 matches at 7 bases. Trimming took 1 base from V and 7 from J; bases not matched to a gene: 3. The CDR3 loop spans 13 amino acids.

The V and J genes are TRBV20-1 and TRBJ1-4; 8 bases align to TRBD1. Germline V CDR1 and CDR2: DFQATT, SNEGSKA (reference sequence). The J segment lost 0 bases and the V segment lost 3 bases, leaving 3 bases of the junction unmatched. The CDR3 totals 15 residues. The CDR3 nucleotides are TGCAGTGCTAGCGGGACAGGTGCAACTAATGAAAAACTGTTTTTT. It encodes CSASGTGATNEKLFF.

CDR3 in amino acids: CASSEDRDEQYV. The DNA of the CDR3 is TGTGCCAGCTCAGAGGACAGGGACGAGCAGTACGTC. The chain couples TRBV18 to TRBJ2-7; 8 nucleotides agree with TRBD1. V gave up 5 bases and J gave up 5 bases; unmatched junction bases: 2. The germline V gene encodes CDR1 KGHSH and CDR2 LQKENI. The length of the CDR3 is 12 residues.

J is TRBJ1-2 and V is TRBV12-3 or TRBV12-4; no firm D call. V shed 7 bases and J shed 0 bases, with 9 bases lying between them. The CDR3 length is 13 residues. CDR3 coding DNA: TGTGCCAGCACCATAGGAGCTAACTATGGCTACACCTTC. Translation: CASTIGANYGYTF.

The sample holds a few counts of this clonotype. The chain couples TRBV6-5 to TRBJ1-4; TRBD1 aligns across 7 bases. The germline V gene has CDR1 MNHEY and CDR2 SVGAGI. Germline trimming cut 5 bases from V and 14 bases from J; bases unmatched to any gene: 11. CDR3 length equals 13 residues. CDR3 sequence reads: CASSRRNRGNLFF. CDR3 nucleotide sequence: TGTGCCAGCAGTCGCCGGAACAGGGGAAATCTGTTTTTT.

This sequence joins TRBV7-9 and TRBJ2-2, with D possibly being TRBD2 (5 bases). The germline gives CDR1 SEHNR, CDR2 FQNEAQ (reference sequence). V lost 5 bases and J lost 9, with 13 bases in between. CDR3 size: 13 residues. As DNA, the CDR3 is TGTGCCAGCAGCACGGAGGAGTCGAGGGAGCTGTTTTTT. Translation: CASSTEESRELFF.

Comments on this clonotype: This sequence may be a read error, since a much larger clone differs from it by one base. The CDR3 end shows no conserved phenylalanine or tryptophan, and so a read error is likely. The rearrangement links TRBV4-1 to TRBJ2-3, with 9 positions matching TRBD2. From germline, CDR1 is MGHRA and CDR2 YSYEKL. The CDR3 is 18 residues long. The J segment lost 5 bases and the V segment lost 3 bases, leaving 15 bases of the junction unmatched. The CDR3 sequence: CASSHGVRSGGPQDTQYY. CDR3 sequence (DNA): TGCGCCAGCAGCCATGGGGTTAGGAGCGGGGGGCCACAAGATACGCAGTATTAT.

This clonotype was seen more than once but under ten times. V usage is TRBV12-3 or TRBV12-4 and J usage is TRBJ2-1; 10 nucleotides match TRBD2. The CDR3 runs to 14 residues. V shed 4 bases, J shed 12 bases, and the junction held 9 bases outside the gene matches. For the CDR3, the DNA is TGTGCCAGCAGTTATACTAGCGGGGTGGCAGGGCAGTTCTTC. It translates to CASSYTSGVAGQFF.

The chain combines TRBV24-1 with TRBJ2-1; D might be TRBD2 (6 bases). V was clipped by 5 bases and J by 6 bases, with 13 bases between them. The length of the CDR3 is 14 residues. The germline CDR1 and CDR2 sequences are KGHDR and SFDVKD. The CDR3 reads CATSVGGSGNEQFF. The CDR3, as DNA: TGTGCCACCAGTGTGGGGGGTTCAGGCAATGAGCAGTTCTTC.

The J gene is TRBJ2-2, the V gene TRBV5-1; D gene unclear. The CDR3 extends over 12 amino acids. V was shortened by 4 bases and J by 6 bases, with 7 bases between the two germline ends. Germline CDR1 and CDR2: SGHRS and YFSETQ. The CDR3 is CASSKDAGELFF. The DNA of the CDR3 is TGCGCCAGCAGCAAAGACGCCGGGGAGCTGTTTTTT.

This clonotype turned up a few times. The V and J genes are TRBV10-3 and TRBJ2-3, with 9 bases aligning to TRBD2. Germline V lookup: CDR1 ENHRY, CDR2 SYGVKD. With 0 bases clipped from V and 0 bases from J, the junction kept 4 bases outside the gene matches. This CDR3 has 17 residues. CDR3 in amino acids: CAISESVLAGSTDTQYF. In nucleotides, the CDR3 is TGTGCCATCAGTGAGTCCGTCCTAGCGGGGAGCACAGATACGCAGTATTTT.

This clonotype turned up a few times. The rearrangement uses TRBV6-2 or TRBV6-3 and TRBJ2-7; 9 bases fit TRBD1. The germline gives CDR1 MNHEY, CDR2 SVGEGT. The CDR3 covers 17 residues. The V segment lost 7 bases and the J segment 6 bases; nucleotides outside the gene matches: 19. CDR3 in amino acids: CASMEALSGTGRFEQYV. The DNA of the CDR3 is TGTGCCAGCATGGAGGCACTTTCCGGGACAGGGAGGTTCGAGCAGTACGTC.

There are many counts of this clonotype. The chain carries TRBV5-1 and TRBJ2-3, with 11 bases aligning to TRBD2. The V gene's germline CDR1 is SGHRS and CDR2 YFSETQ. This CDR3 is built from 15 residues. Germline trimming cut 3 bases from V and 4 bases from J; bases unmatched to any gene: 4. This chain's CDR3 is CASSSGLAEADTQYF. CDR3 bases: TGCGCCAGCAGCTCGGGACTAGCGGAGGCAGATACGCAGTATTTT.